These 27 T cell receptor beta chains share one sample of origin, sequenced in a study of CD8+CD57+ T cells in acquired aplastic anemia. According to the study, genomic DNA was the template for TCR beta VDJ and CDR3 profiling. A single record per CDR3 protein comes from TCRdb applying MiXCR to the reads. Of under 350,000 distinct CDR3 sequences in the sample, approximately 57% were seen once. Sample: sorted CD4+, CD8+, or CD8+CD57+ T cells (not recorded which) from PBMCs. All receptors derive from a human donor with severe aplastic anemia or a healthy control (not recorded which).

This clonotype was counted at least ten times. The V call is TRBV20-1, the J call TRBJ1-1; tentative D call: TRBD1 (5 bases). CDR3 length: 13 amino acids. V was cut by 4 bases and J by 2 bases, with 11 bases left in between. The germline gives CDR1 DFQATT, CDR2 SNEGSKA (reference sequence). CDR3 bases: TGCAGTGCTACTAACAGGATTAACACTGAAGCTTTCTTT. Translating gives CSATNRINTEAFF.

This clonotype turned up a few times. This sequence joins TRBV7-9 and TRBJ1-2; no definite D call. Per germline, CDR1 SEHNR and CDR2 FQNEAQ (reference sequence). This CDR3 is 12 amino acids long. Trimming pared 3 bases from V and 8 bases from J, leaving 10 bases between. The CDR3 bases are TGTGCCAGCAGCTTCGGGGAGGAAGGCTACACCTTC. Amino acids: CASSFGEEGYTF.

The chain links TRBV7-8 to TRBJ2-1; 8 bases fit TRBD2. Germline V gene sequence: CDR1 SGHVS, CDR2 FQNEAQ. This CDR3 is 16 amino acids long. V trimming: 4 bases; J trimming: 4 bases; junction bases outside the gene matches: 9. The CDR3 reads CASSWTASGPYNEQFF. CDR3 in DNA: TGTGCCAGCAGCTGGACAGCTAGCGGGCCATACAATGAGCAGTTCTTC.

This clonotype was observed many times. The chain carries TRBV20-1 and TRBJ1-1, with D possibly being TRBD1 (6 bases). The V gene's germline CDR1 is DFQATT and CDR2 SNEGSKA (reference sequence). This CDR3 spans 16 amino acids. Trimming shortened V by 3 bases and J by 5 bases, and 22 bases separated the two germline ends. The CDR3, as DNA: TGCAGTGCTAGCCCCCGGAAGGACAGCCCGAGGACTGAAGCTTTCTTT. Residues: CSASPRKDSPRTEAFF.

To note about this clonotype: Its ends do not fully match the called genes, so a read error is possible. The genes are TRBV7-3 and TRBJ1-1; TRBD1 matches at 7 bases. There are 13 residues in the CDR3. Germline V CDR1 and CDR2: SGHTA, FQGTGA. Here the CDR3 reads CARSAGTDTEAFF. In DNA form, the CDR3 reads TGTGCCCGCAGCGCCGGGACAGATACTGAAGCTTTCTTT.

V usage is TRBV11-2 and J usage is TRBJ2-4; D may be TRBD2 (6 bases). The DNA end is more similar to TRBJ2-7, so the J call may be wrong. The CDR3 is made up of 17 amino acids. The germline CDR1 and CDR2 sequences are SGHAT and FQNNGV. CDR3 DNA: TGTGCCAGCATCGGGTTGTCGGGGGATTACAGCTCCTACGAGCAGTACTTC. Translating it yields CASIGLSGDYSSYEQYF.

The chain couples TRBV20-1 to TRBJ1-2; D gene unclear. CDR3 length equals 10 residues. Germline lookup yields CDR1 DFQATT and CDR2 SNEGSKA (reference sequence). Trimming removed 0 bases from V and 10 bases from J, with 6 bases in between. The CDR3, as DNA: TGCAGTGCTAGAGATTACCTCTACACCTTC. The encoded protein is CSARDYLYTF.

For this clonotype: One end of the junction is discordant with germline, which a read error may explain. This chain uses TRBV7-9 with TRBJ2-7; no firm D call. CDR3 length: 13 residues. CDR1 SEHNR and CDR2 FQNEAQ come from the germline V gene (reference sequence). CDR3 bases: TGTGCCAGCAGCTTCCGGTGGAACTACGAGCGGTACTTC. It specifies CASSFRWNYERYF.

This clonotype was picked up a small number of times. This chain connects TRBV7-8 to TRBJ2-7; TRBD1 aligns across 10 bases. Losses at the gene ends were 10 bases for V and 3 bases for J; bases not matched to a gene: 3. From germline, CDR1 is SGHVS and CDR2 FQNEAQ. The CDR3 has 12 residues. The DNA of the CDR3 is TGTGCCACTCGGACAGGGGGCTACGAGCAGTACTTC. It is translated as CATRTGGYEQYF.

This clonotype has ten or more counts. The chain recombines TRBV6-2 or TRBV6-3 with TRBJ2-7; TRBD1 or TRBD2 may be the D gene (5 bases each). In germline, CDR1 is MNHEY, CDR2 SVGEGT. There are 13 residues in the CDR3. Trimming stripped 8 bases from V and 3 bases from J, with 14 bases between. The DNA for the CDR3 is TGTGCCAGCCTCAGGGACGGGATCTACGAGCAGTACTTC. Its translation: CASLRDGIYEQYF.

The CDR3 spells CASSQTSGGAGGTQYF. The CDR3 nucleotides read TGTGCCAGCAGCCAGACTAGCGGGGGGGCGGGGGGGACCCAGTACTTC. This sequence joins TRBV2 and TRBJ2-5; 14 bases fit TRBD2. V lost 6 bases and J lost 7; bases outside the gene matches: 10. Germline CDR1 SNHLY, CDR2 FYNNEI. CDR3 length equals 16 residues. Combining the CDR3 with reference TRBV2 and TRBJ2-5 gives the whole variable domain EPEVTQTPSHQVTQMGQEVILRCVPISNHLYFYWYRQILGQKVEFLVSFYNNEISEKSEIFDDQFSVERPDGSNFTLKIRSTKLEDSAMYFCASSQTSGGAGGTQYFGPGTRLLVL.

This clonotype was recorded at least ten times. The chain recombines TRBV6-2 or TRBV6-3 with TRBJ2-3, with 12 bases matching TRBD2. This CDR3 region has 18 residues. Trimming at V came to 4 bases and at J to 5 bases, leaving 13 bases not matched to a gene. CDR1 is MNHEY, CDR2 SVGEGT, per germline. The CDR3 DNA reads TGTGCCAGCAGTTTCAGGCTAGCGGGGGGGCCGTTCGAAGATACGCAGTATTTT. This encodes CASSFRLAGGPFEDTQYF.

This clonotype was counted ten times or more. The CDR3 coding sequence is TGTGCCAGCAGCTTAGTGGGCCCCAAGGGGGCACAGTATCAGCCCCAGCATTTT. Protein: CASSLVGPKGAQYQPQHF. The genes are TRBV7-8 and TRBJ1-5; 7 bases are shared with TRBD1. The CDR3 runs 18 residues. In germline, CDR1 is SGHVS, CDR2 FQNEAQ. V shed 1 base, J shed 5 bases, and the junction held 14 bases outside the gene matches.

The chain uses TRBV20-1 and TRBJ1-1; D remains ambiguous. V lost 1 base and J 0 bases, leaving 3 bases between the germline ends. Looked up from germline, CDR1 is DFQATT and CDR2 is SNEGSKA (reference sequence). The CDR3 is 12 amino acids. CDR3 coding DNA: TGCAGTGCTAGAGTCGTGAACACTGAAGCTTTCTTT. Its protein is CSARVVNTEAFF.

This clonotype turned up a few times. The chain uses TRBV20-1 and TRBJ2-5; the D is unclear. V dropped 3 bases and J dropped 2 bases, with 7 bases sitting between them. Germline lookup yields CDR1 DFQATT and CDR2 SNEGSKA (reference sequence). The CDR3 extends over 12 amino acids. The CDR3 spells CSASRQQETQYF. The CDR3, as DNA: TGCAGTGCTAGTAGGCAGCAAGAGACCCAGTACTTC.

In its sample, this clonotype was seen a few times. The CDR3 is CASSSQWGLGVYEQYF. In DNA, the CDR3 is TGTGCCAGCAGCTCCCAATGGGGACTAGGGGTCTACGAGCAGTACTTC. The gene calls are TRBV7-2 and TRBJ2-7; 8 nucleotides line up with TRBD2. Germline V lookup: CDR1 SGHTA, CDR2 FQGNSA. The V gene end was trimmed by 4 bases and the J gene end by 3 bases; junction bases not matched to a gene: 11. This CDR3 has 16 residues.

The DNA for the CDR3 is TGTGCCAGCAGCGCCACAGGGGCCGAGCAGTACTTC. It is translated as CASSATGAEQYF. The J gene is TRBJ2-7, the V gene TRBV9; 7 bases fit TRBD1. Germline V lookup: CDR1 SGDLS, CDR2 YYNGEE. CDR3 length: 12 amino acids. J was trimmed by 6 bases and V by 3 bases; bases with no gene match: 3.

V gene TRBV2 combines with J gene TRBJ2-5, with D unresolved. CDR1 is SNHLY and CDR2 is FYNNEI in the germline V gene. The CDR3 covers 14 residues. Trimming pared 2 bases from V and 5 bases from J, leaving 12 bases between. The CDR3 coding sequence is TGTGCCAGCAGTGAAAAGTCCCGGTGGGAGACCCAGTACTTC. The encoded protein is CASSEKSRWETQYF.

In its sample, this clonotype was seen a few times. The chain couples TRBV7-8 to TRBJ2-7; a possible D gene is TRBD1 (6 bases). Per germline, CDR1 SGHVS and CDR2 FQNEAQ. The germline V and J ends were trimmed by 5 bases and 4 bases, with 15 bases remaining between them. This CDR3 is 14 amino acids long. The DNA of the CDR3 is TGTGCCAGCAGCCCCCTAGGACAGCTTTACGAGCAGTACTTC. It specifies CASSPLGQLYEQYF.

The chain combines TRBV29-1 with TRBJ2-1; the D gene is possibly TRBD2 (6 bases). The V gene's germline CDR1 is SQVTM and CDR2 ANQGSEA. The CDR3 runs to 16 residues. Trimming removed 5 bases from V and 0 bases from J, with 17 bases in between. CDR3 residues: CSVPPAGISSYNEQFF. In nucleotides, the CDR3 is TGCAGCGTTCCCCCCGCGGGAATCTCCTCCTACAATGAGCAGTTCTTC.

For the CDR3, the DNA is TGTGCCAGCAGCCCCAGGGACAGGGAGACAGATACGCAGTATTTT. It translates to CASSPRDRETDTQYF. The V and J genes are TRBV7-9 and TRBJ2-3, with 9 bases aligning to TRBD1. The CDR3 has 15 residues. Trimming at V came to 5 bases and at J to 3 bases, leaving 6 bases not matched to a gene. Germline V gene data show CDR1 as SEHNR and CDR2 as FQNEAQ (reference sequence).

As regards this clonotype: It may be a read error: a sequence one base away is much more abundant. This chain joins TRBV30 and TRBJ2-7; 7 bases line up with TRBD2. From germline, CDR1 is GTSNPN and CDR2 SVGIG (reference sequence). The CDR3 runs to 12 residues. The junction had 6 bases not matched to a gene; V was cut back by 4 bases and J by 6 bases. CDR3 nucleotide sequence: TGTGCCTGGAAGGGAGGGTTCTGCGAGCAGTACTTC. Residues: CAWKGGFCEQYF.

This chain joins TRBV6-5 and TRBJ1-6; TRBD1 agrees at 9 bases. Germline V gene sequence: CDR1 MNHEY, CDR2 SVGAGI. V lost 0 bases, J lost 8 bases, and 2 bases stayed unmatched. The CDR3 runs 15 residues. CDR3 bases: TGTGCCAGCAGTTACTCGGGACAGGGTTATTCACCCCTCCACTTT. It yields the protein CASSYSGQGYSPLHF.

The V call is TRBV24-1, the J call TRBJ1-2; the match to TRBD1 covers 7 bases. J was trimmed by 3 bases and V by 5 bases; bases with no gene match: 8. The CDR3 is 15 residues long. The V gene's germline CDR1 is KGHDR and CDR2 SFDVKD. CDR3 in amino acids: CATSGPPTGDYGYTF. The CDR3 nucleotides read TGTGCCACCAGTGGGCCCCCCACAGGGGACTATGGCTACACCTTC.

The chain links TRBV5-1 to TRBJ2-7; D could derive from TRBD1 or TRBD2 (5 bases each). Germline lookup yields CDR1 SGHRS and CDR2 YFSETQ. V lost 7 bases and J 6 bases, leaving 20 bases between the germline ends. This CDR3 contains 14 residues. DNA for the CDR3: TGCGCCAGCGCTGAGGGAGCTCGAGGGACCGAGCAGTACTTC. Its protein is CASAEGARGTEQYF.

This clonotype was counted at least ten times. The rearrangement links TRBV12-3 or TRBV12-4 to TRBJ1-6, with 8 nucleotides matching TRBD1. V gave up 6 bases and J gave up 2 bases; unmatched junction bases: 6. This CDR3 comprises 16 residues. CDR3 in DNA: TGTGCCAGCAGAGCGACAGGGGAGGCCTATAATTCACCCCTCCACTTT. This encodes CASRATGEAYNSPLHF.

The chain combines TRBV19 with TRBJ2-6; D is unclear. Trimming pared 7 bases from V and 4 bases from J, leaving 11 bases between. The CDR3 spans 14 residues. The germline gives CDR1 LNHDA, CDR2 SQIVND (reference sequence). CDR3 in amino acids: CASMAQSGANVLTF. The CDR3 DNA follows: TGTGCCAGTATGGCCCAGTCAGGGGCCAACGTCCTGACTTTC.